The entry below gives a single TCR beta chain sequence along with its context. Its antigen is not identified. The data originate from a study of STAT5B mutations in CD4+ large granular lymphocyte leukemia. Across the whole study: Among healthy controls, a particular HLA allele went with more CDR3 'QG' motifs.

Germline values: CDR1 MNHNY, CDR2 SVGAGI (reference sequence). Trimming stripped 6 bases from V and 14 bases from J, with 17 bases between. The CDR3 runs to 13 residues. Authors' processing steps: Lowest detectable productive clonotype frequency was 2.59 x 10-5. The assay was immunoSEQ multiplex PCR, and TCRdb's table has in-frame clones only and misses some. That table gives V, J and clone size, and the DNA gave D and trimming. This table has roughly 36,000 clones, approximately 89% appearing once. General study points: Without HLA matching, higher CD4+ than CD8+ T-LGLL clonality could reflect small sample size. Patient CD4-sorted repertoires stayed more clonal than healthy ones after leukemic-clone removal.

This TCR came from a human donor in good health. The V gene is TRBV6-6, the J gene TRBJ1-6; tentative D call: TRBD1 (6 bases). Material: CD4+ T cells from blood buffy coats. The CDR3 DNA follows: TGTGCCAGCAGCCGAGGGGGGCCTTCGGCCCTCCACTTT. It yields the protein CASSRGGPSALHF.